The following is a TCR beta chain sequence with its context. Antigen specificity is unknown. CDR1 is SGHAT, CDR2 FQNNGV, per germline. This CDR3 has 15 amino acids. Trimming at V came to 3 bases and at J to 3 bases, leaving 7 bases not matched to a gene. The sample originates from a study of cytomegalovirus exposure and HLA in healthy donors. Findings and caveats of the study: Later analysis indicated greater clonal expansion among HLA-associated TCR beta chains than among equally common other chains.

PCR primers comprised 60 Vbeta and 13 Jbeta primers. Sequenced by immunoSEQ multiplex PCR; TCRdb stores in-frame clones only, minus some. There are tens of thousands of clones in the sample, with about 1.2% held by the top ten. This rearrangement joins TRBV11-2 to TRBJ2-5, with 7 bases matching TRBD2. The specimen was PBMCs. This sequence was found in a woman in her thirties or forties in good health and CMV-seronegative. This CDR3 reads CASSFRRAGEETQYF. For the CDR3, the DNA is TGTGCCAGCAGCTTCCGACGGGCGGGGGAAGAGACCCAGTACTTC.